The next 28 T cell receptor beta chains were all read from a single sample in a study of regulatory T cells in long-lasting Graves disease (dated by TCRdb to the early 2020s). The label giving this sample's time point can be read as: persistent/refractory GD, antithyroid drugs over 5 years with positive TRAb. For both TCR sequencing and RNA sequencing, RNA was extracted from PBMCs in TRIzol. Library preparation was by multiplex PCR. TCRdb records Illumina HiSeq 4000 as the sequencer. To build TCR beta libraries, CDR3 regions were amplified by Arm-PCR using iRepertoire HTBI primers. TCRdb itself trimmed the public reads at Q25 with fastp, ran MiXCR and retained productive beta chains. Each entry merges the rows of one CDR3 protein and shows their most common DNA and genes. The sample records around 400,000 distinct CDR3 sequences, 23% of which are singletons. Clones ranked in the top ten supply under 35% of the sample.

Source: peripheral blood mononuclear cells (PBMCs), taken when the disease was refractory, from a patient treated with antithyroid drugs. These receptors were taken from a woman aged 40 to 49 with Graves disease. Donor details come from another sample of the same person, matched by shared clones.

This clonotype was counted many times. V gene TRBV27 combines with J gene TRBJ1-1; 7 nucleotides match TRBD1. V was pared by 3 bases and J by 1 base, with 5 bases of the junction left unmatched. CDR1 is MNHEY, CDR2 SMNVEV, per germline (reference sequence). The CDR3 covers 15 residues. CDR3 loop: CASSFSRTGNTEAFF. The CDR3 DNA reads as TGTGCCAGCAGTTTTTCCCGGACAGGGAACACTGAAGCTTTCTTT.

This clonotype was seen repeatedly, ten times or more. This chain links TRBV12-5 with TRBJ2-5, with 8 bases aligning to TRBD1. This CDR3 is built from 13 residues. CDR1 and CDR2 from the germline V gene are LGHNT and FRNRAP. J gave up 5 bases and V 4 bases, and 3 bases lay outside the gene matches. The CDR3 DNA reads as TGTGCTAGTGGTTCAGGACAGGGTGAGACCCAGTACTTC. Amino acids: CASGSGQGETQYF. Full variable domain (remainder filled in from reference TRBV12-5 and TRBJ2-5): DARVTQTPRHKVTEMGQEVTMRCQPILGHNTVFWYRQTMMQGLELLAYFRNRAPLDDSGMPKDRFSAEMPDATLATLKIQPSEPRDSAVYFCASGSGQGETQYFGPGTRLLVL.

V gene TRBV5-1 combines with J gene TRBJ1-5, with D perhaps TRBD1 (5 bases). Germline lookup yields CDR1 SGHRS and CDR2 YFSETQ. V gave up 0 bases and J gave up 7 bases, with 14 bases separating them. The CDR3 extends over 15 amino acids. CDR3 sequence (DNA): TGCGCCAGCAGCTTGGCGGGGGGGAAGGGACAGCCCCAGCATTTT. It translates to CASSLAGGKGQPQHF. Based on the CDR3 plus reference TRBV5-1 and TRBJ1-5, the full variable domain is KAGVTQTPRYLIKTRGQQVTLSCSPISGHRSVSWYQQTPGQGLQFLFEYFSETQRNKGNFPGRFSGRQFSNSRSEMNVSTLELGDSALYLCASSLAGGKGQPQHFGDGTRLSIL.

Many counts were recorded for this clonotype. This rearrangement joins TRBV12-3 or TRBV12-4 to TRBJ1-1; D remains unclear. Between the trimmed V and J ends, which lost 1 base and 0 bases, there was a span of 9 bases. There are 15 residues in the CDR3. DNA for the CDR3: TGTGCCAGCAGTTTAGGGGTGGTAATGAACACTGAAGCTTTCTTT. Its translation: CASSLGVVMNTEAFF.

This clonotype was counted between two and nine times. The gene calls are TRBV28 and TRBJ2-1; TRBD2 is a possible D gene (5 bases). Per germline, CDR1 MDHEN and CDR2 SYDVKM. This CDR3 is built from 15 residues. The V gene lost 4 bases and the J gene lost 0 bases, with 10 bases spanning the gap. The CDR3 nucleotides read TGTGCCAGCAGTTCCGGGGAGAGCTCCTACAATGAGCAGTTCTTC. This sequence encodes CASSSGESSYNEQFF.

At least ten counts were recorded for this clonotype. The gene calls are TRBV28 and TRBJ1-1; maybe TRBD1 (5 bases). V lost 5 bases and J 5 bases, leaving 9 bases between the germline ends. The CDR3 has 12 amino acids. The germline CDR1 and CDR2 sequences are MDHEN and SYDVKM. In DNA form, the CDR3 reads TGTGCCAGCAGTCAAGGGGTAACTGAAGCTTTCTTT. It codes for CASSQGVTEAFF.

This clonotype has just a few counts. The V call is TRBV19, the J call TRBJ1-5; D is unclear. V lost 7 bases, J lost 7 bases, and 17 bases lay in between. The CDR3 sequence is 14 residues long. CDR1 is LNHDA and CDR2 is SQIVND in the germline V gene (reference sequence). DNA of the CDR3: TGTGCCAGTACCTTCGGTGTGGCGAGGCAGCCCCAGCATTTT. It translates to CASTFGVARQPQHF.

This sequence joins TRBV9 and TRBJ1-5, with D maybe TRBD1 (6 bases). This CDR3 has 15 residues. Germline-derived CDR1 and CDR2 are SGDLS and YYNGEE. The V end was cut by 0 bases, the J end by 3 bases, with 10 bases between. The CDR3 protein is CASSVDTGINQPQHF. Here the CDR3 DNA reads TGTGCCAGCAGCGTAGATACAGGGATCAATCAGCCCCAGCATTTT.

This chain links TRBV29-1 with TRBJ2-5; 12 nucleotides align to TRBD2. V was pared by 3 bases and J by 5 bases, with 7 bases of the junction left unmatched. The V gene's germline CDR1 is SQVTM and CDR2 ANQGSEA. The CDR3 length is 15 residues. In DNA form, the CDR3 reads TGCAGCGTTGACGGACTAGCGGGGACTGGGGAGACCCAGTACTTC. Protein: CSVDGLAGTGETQYF. The full variable domain, in which reference TRBV29-1 and TRBJ2-5 provide the parts outside the CDR3, is SAVISQKPSRDICQRGTSLTIQCQVDSQVTMMFWYRQQPGQSLTLIATANQGSEATYESGFVIDKFPISRPNLTFSTLTVSNMSPEDSSIYLCSVDGLAGTGETQYFGPGTRLLVL.

This clonotype has just a few counts. The CDR3 sequence is CASSFRTPGAGELFF. DNA for the CDR3: TGTGCCAGCAGCTTCCGGACTCCGGGGGCCGGGGAGCTGTTTTTT. The chain carries TRBV11-2 and TRBJ2-2; the D gene is possibly TRBD2 (6 bases). V was clipped by 3 bases and J by 6 bases, with 14 bases between them. The V gene's germline CDR1 is SGHAT and CDR2 FQNNGV. CDR3 length equals 15 residues.

As for this clonotype: One end of the junction fails to match germline, which may point to a read error. This sequence joins TRBV11-2 and TRBJ1-1; maybe TRBD1 (6 bases). This CDR3 is 15 amino acids long. The germline gives CDR1 SGHAT, CDR2 FQNNGV. The DNA for the CDR3 is TGTGCCGGCAGCCAGGGCAGGGGTGGAGGCACTGAAGCTTTCTTT. Translation: CAGSQGRGGGTEAFF. Looking up the rest from reference TRBV11-2 and TRBJ1-1 gives the full variable domain: EAGVAQSPRYKIIEKRQSVAFWCNPISGHATLYWYQQILGQGPKLLIQFQNNGVVDDSQLPKDRFSAERLKGVDSTLKIQPAKLEDSAVYLCAGSQGRGGGTEAFFGQGTRLTVV.

The chain recombines TRBV5-1 with TRBJ1-6, with D maybe TRBD1 (6 bases). This CDR3 contains 14 residues. V lost 4 bases, J lost 7 bases, and 12 bases lay in between. The germline gives CDR1 SGHRS, CDR2 YFSETQ. The CDR3: CASSLPGANSPLHF. The CDR3 DNA reads as TGCGCCAGCAGCCTGCCAGGGGCAAATTCACCCCTCCACTTT.

This clonotype was detected many times. The chain carries TRBV10-3 and TRBJ1-1; D gene uncertain. V was shortened by 3 bases and J by 6 bases, with 14 bases between the two germline ends. The CDR3 loop spans 14 amino acids. CDR1 and CDR2 (germline): ENHRY, SYGVKD. The CDR3 bases are TGTGCCATCAGTGACCCTCATAGCGGGGCTGAAGCTTTCTTT. Its translation: CAISDPHSGAEAFF.

About this clonotype: The germline gene is not matched at one end of the junction; a read error may be the cause. The J gene is TRBJ2-5, the V gene TRBV6-5, with 10 nucleotides matching TRBD2. CDR1 and CDR2 (germline): MNHEY, SVGAGI. There are 18 residues in the CDR3. CDR3 DNA sequence: TGTGCCAGCAGTTACGAGGGCGGATCTAGCGGGAGAAAGGAGACCCAGCACTTC. It encodes CASSYEGGSSGRKETQHF.

The table lists this clonotype with many counts. This rearrangement joins TRBV29-1 to TRBJ2-5, with 7 bases that match TRBD2. The ends lost 3 bases at V and 5 bases at J; junction bases unmatched: 6. The germline V gene encodes CDR1 SQVTM and CDR2 ANQGSEA. The CDR3 extends over 13 amino acids. CDR3 DNA sequence: TGCAGCGTTGATTTTCTGCGGGAGGAGACCCAGTACTTC. Protein: CSVDFLREETQYF.

This clonotype has ten or more counts. The chain employs TRBV29-1 and TRBJ2-5; D gene ambiguous. Germline V gene data show CDR1 as SQVTM and CDR2 as ANQGSEA. Trimming shortened V by 0 bases and J by 5 bases, and 16 bases separated the two germline ends. The CDR3 has 15 residues. CDR3 nucleotide sequence: TGCAGCGTTGAAGAAGCAATAGAGGTTTCTGAGACCCAGTACTTC. Translating gives CSVEEAIEVSETQYF.

The rearrangement joins TRBV18 to TRBJ1-4; tentatively, D is TRBD1 (5 bases). The V gene's germline CDR1 is KGHSH and CDR2 LQKENI. The V end was cut by 0 bases, the J end by 0 bases, with 8 bases between. CDR3 length: 16 amino acids. The CDR3 sequence is CASSPPGTTTNEKLFF. In nucleotides, the CDR3 is TGTGCCAGCTCACCACCCGGGACCACAACTAATGAAAAACTGTTTTTT.

This clonotype appeared many times. The chain is built from TRBV7-9 and TRBJ2-5; D might be TRBD1 or TRBD2, each matching 7 bases. Germline V gene data show CDR1 as SEHNR and CDR2 as FQNEAQ (reference sequence). Trimming stripped 6 bases from V and 3 bases from J, with 11 bases between. The CDR3 consists of 13 residues. The CDR3 is CASRPGGEETQYF. CDR3 in DNA: TGTGCCAGCAGGCCAGGGGGGGAAGAGACCCAGTACTTC.

On this clonotype: Since no conserved phenylalanine or tryptophan closes the CDR3, a read error is the likely cause. The gene calls are TRBV2 and TRBJ1-6, with 8 bases identical to TRBD1. Germline CDR1 SNHLY, CDR2 FYNNEI. The CDR3 consists of 13 residues. J was trimmed by 6 bases and V by 6 bases; bases with no gene match: 1. In DNA, the CDR3 is TGTGCCAGCAGAGACAGGGGTAATTCACCCCTCCACTCT. This encodes CASRDRGNSPLHS.

This chain links TRBV11-2 with TRBJ2-2; 12 bases are a match to TRBD2. Losses at the gene ends were 4 bases for V and 4 bases for J; bases not matched to a gene: 7. This CDR3 contains 17 residues. Germline values: CDR1 SGHAT, CDR2 FQNNGV. The DNA for the CDR3 is TGTGCCAGCAGCTCCCTAGCGGGAGGGCCGCGCACCGGGGAGCTGTTTTTT. Residues: CASSSLAGGPRTGELFF. Looking up the rest from reference TRBV11-2 and TRBJ2-2 gives the full variable domain: EAGVAQSPRYKIIEKRQSVAFWCNPISGHATLYWYQQILGQGPKLLIQFQNNGVVDDSQLPKDRFSAERLKGVDSTLKIQPAKLEDSAVYLCASSSLAGGPRTGELFFGEGSRLTVL.

This clonotype was observed many times. The chain recombines TRBV27 with TRBJ2-7, with D unclear. Per the germline V gene, CDR1 is MNHEY and CDR2 is SMNVEV (reference sequence). The CDR3 spans 13 residues. The ends were cut back, 5 bases at V and 4 bases at J, with 12 bases in the middle. The CDR3 loop is CASSLLTAYEQYF. CDR3 nucleotide sequence: TGTGCCAGCAGTCTCCTCACTGCTTACGAGCAGTACTTC.

This rearrangement joins TRBV10-3 to TRBJ2-7, with 7 bases fitting TRBD1. The V gene end was trimmed by 7 bases and the J gene end by 5 bases; junction bases not matched to a gene: 11. This CDR3 has 14 residues. Germline loops: CDR1 ENHRY, CDR2 SYGVKD. This chain's CDR3 is CAITPRDRDNEQYF. The CDR3 DNA reads as TGTGCCATCACCCCGCGAGACAGGGACAACGAGCAGTACTTC.

This clonotype appeared a few times. The chain has TRBV19 and TRBJ1-5; 7 bases fit TRBD1. The V segment lost 4 bases and the J segment 3 bases; nucleotides outside the gene matches: 6. CDR1 LNHDA and CDR2 SQIVND come from the germline V gene (reference sequence). This CDR3 spans 15 amino acids. The CDR3 protein is CASSTKTGINQPQHF. DNA for the CDR3: TGTGCCAGTAGTACTAAGACAGGGATCAATCAGCCCCAGCATTTT.

This clonotype was recorded many times. The chain combines TRBV12-3 or TRBV12-4 with TRBJ1-4; D is perhaps TRBD1 (5 bases). Trimming removed 6 bases from V and 11 bases from J, with 13 bases in between. The CDR3 length is 12 residues. The CDR3 bases are TGTGCCAGCAGCCTCGGGGGAGGGAAACTGTTTTTT. It yields the protein CASSLGGGKLFF.

This clonotype was seen a few times. The chain is built from TRBV5-1 and TRBJ2-7; perhaps TRBD1 as D (6 bases). The CDR3 contains 16 residues. Germline CDR1 and CDR2: SGHRS and YFSETQ. V lost 0 bases to trimming and J lost 2 bases, with 15 bases between them. CDR3 bases: TGCGCCAGCAGCTTGGGGCCCGGGACAAGGCCCTACGAGCAGTACTTC. Amino acids: CASSLGPGTRPYEQYF.

This clonotype appeared a few times. The chain joins TRBV9 to TRBJ1-2; D is unresolved. CDR1 and CDR2 (germline): SGDLS, YYNGEE. V shed 0 bases and J shed 0 bases, with 6 bases lying between them. The CDR3 sequence is 14 residues long. The CDR3 nucleotides are TGTGCCAGCAGCGTAGGTCGGGCTAACTATGGCTACACCTTC. This gives the protein CASSVGRANYGYTF. Full variable domain (outside the CDR3, taken from reference TRBV9 and TRBJ1-2): DSGVTQTPKHLITATGQRVTLRCSPRSGDLSVYWYQQSLDQGLQFLIQYYNGEERAKGNILERFSAQQFPDLHSELNLSSLELGDSALYFCASSVGRANYGYTFGSGTRLTVV.

This clonotype occurred many times. The V and J genes are TRBV27 and TRBJ2-7, with 9 bases identical to TRBD1. Unmatched junction bases numbered 16, after V lost 6 bases and J lost 7 bases. This CDR3 region has 16 residues. Germline V gene data show CDR1 as MNHEY and CDR2 as SMNVEV (reference sequence). In DNA form, the CDR3 reads TGTGCCAGCAGGCCTTATGCCGGACAGGGGAGGAGGGAGCAGTACTTC. Encoded protein: CASRPYAGQGRREQYF.

This chain links TRBV7-9 with TRBJ2-7; 11 bases are shared with TRBD2. The length of the CDR3 is 15 residues. Trimming at V came to 5 bases and at J to 2 bases, leaving 5 bases not matched to a gene. Germline loops: CDR1 SEHNR, CDR2 FQNEAQ (reference sequence). This CDR3 is CASSGLAGGPYEQYF. The CDR3 DNA follows: TGTGCCAGCAGCGGATTAGCGGGAGGGCCCTACGAGCAGTACTTC.